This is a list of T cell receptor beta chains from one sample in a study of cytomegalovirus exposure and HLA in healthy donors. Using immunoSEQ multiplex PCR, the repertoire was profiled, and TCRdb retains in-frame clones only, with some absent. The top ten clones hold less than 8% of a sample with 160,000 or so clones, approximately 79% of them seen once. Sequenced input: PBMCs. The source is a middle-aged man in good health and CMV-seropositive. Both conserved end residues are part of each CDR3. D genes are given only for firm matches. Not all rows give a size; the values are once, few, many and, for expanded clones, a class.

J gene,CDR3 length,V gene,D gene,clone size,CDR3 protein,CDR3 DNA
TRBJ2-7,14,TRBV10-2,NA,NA,CASSEAEGSYEQYF,TGTGCCAGCAGTGAAGCCGAGGGCTCCTACGAGCAGTACTTC
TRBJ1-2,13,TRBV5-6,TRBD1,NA,CASSWTGGDGYTF,TGTGCCAGCAGCTGGACAGGGGGCGATGGCTACACCTTC
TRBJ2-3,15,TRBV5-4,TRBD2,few,CASSLASGIADTQYF,TGTGCCAGCAGCTTAGCTAGCGGGATAGCAGATACGCAGTATTTT
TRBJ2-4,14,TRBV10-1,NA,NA,CASSGNRVPNIQYF,TGCGCCAGCAGTGGCAACAGGGTCCCAAACATTCAGTACTTC
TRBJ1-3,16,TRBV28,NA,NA,CASIGGSAGSGNTIYF,TGTGCCAGCATTGGCGGGAGCGCTGGATCTGGAAACACCATATATTTT
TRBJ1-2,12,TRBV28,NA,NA,CASSPPDYGYTF,TGTGCCAGCAGTCCCCCTGACTATGGCTACACCTTC
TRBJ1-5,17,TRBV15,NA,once,CATSRDRSGVWNQPQHF,TGTGCCACCAGCAGAGATCGTTCAGGGGTATGGAATCAGCCCCAGCATTTT
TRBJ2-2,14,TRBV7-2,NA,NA,CASRGPEGTGELFF,TGTGCCAGCAGGGGCCCCGAGGGTACCGGGGAGCTGTTTTTT
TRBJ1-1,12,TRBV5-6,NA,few,CASSFLNTEAFF,TGTGCCAGCAGCTTCTTAAACACTGAAGCTTTCTTT
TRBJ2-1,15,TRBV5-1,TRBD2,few,CASSLAGGASNEQFF,TGCGCCAGCAGCTTAGCGGGAGGTGCTTCCAATGAGCAGTTCTTC
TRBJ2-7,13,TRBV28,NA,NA,CASTRQVRQEQYF,TGTGCCAGCACCAGACAGGTCCGTCAGGAGCAGTACTTC
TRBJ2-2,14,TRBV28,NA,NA,CASSRTGTTGELFF,TGTGCCAGCAGCAGAACAGGGACCACCGGGGAGCTGTTTTTT
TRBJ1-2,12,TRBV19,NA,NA,CATERRNYGYTF,TGTGCCACTGAGCGGCGGAACTATGGCTACACCTTC
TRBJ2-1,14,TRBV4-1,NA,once,CASSQVYKNNEQFF,TGCGCCAGCAGCCAAGTGTACAAGAACAATGAGCAGTTCTTC
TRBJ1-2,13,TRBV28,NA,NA,CASTVTGHYGYTF,TGTGCCAGCACCGTAACAGGGCACTATGGCTACACCTTC
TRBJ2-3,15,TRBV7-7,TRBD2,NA,CASSDGVGRVDTQYF,TGTGCCAGCAGCGACGGGGTCGGGAGGGTGGATACGCAGTATTTT
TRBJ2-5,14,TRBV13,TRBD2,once,CASSQRLAEETQYF,TGTGCCAGCAGCCAGAGGCTAGCGGAAGAGACCCAGTACTTC
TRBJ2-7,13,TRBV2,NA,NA,CASSEVGGYEQYF,TGTGCCAGCAGTGAAGTGGGGGGCTACGAGCAGTACTTC
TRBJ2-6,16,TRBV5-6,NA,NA,CASSLRQVSGANVLTF,TGTGCCAGCAGCTTGCGACAGGTCTCTGGGGCCAACGTCCTGACTTTC
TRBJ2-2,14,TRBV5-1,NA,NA,CASSIDRNTGELFF,TGCGCCAGCAGCATTGACAGAAACACCGGGGAGCTGTTTTTT
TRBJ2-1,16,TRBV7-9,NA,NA,CSSSLARLGGRIEQFF,TGTTCCAGCAGCCTCGCCCGCTTAGGGGGAAGGATTGAGCAGTTCTTC
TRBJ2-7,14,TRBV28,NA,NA,CASSGTGVPPQQYF,TGTGCCAGCAGTGGCACGGGAGTCCCTCCGCAGCAGTACTTC
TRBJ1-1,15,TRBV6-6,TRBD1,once,CASSRGTGVFAEAFF,TGTGCCAGCAGTCGCGGGACAGGTGTATTTGCTGAAGCTTTCTTT
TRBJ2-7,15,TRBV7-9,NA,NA,CASSFSTPGSYEQYF,TGTGCCAGCAGCTTTAGTACTCCCGGCTCCTACGAGCAGTACTTC
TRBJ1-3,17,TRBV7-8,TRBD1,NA,CATFGTGSFQPGNTIYF,TGTGCCACCTTCGGGACAGGGAGTTTTCAGCCTGGAAACACCATATATTTT
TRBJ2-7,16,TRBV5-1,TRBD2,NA,CASSLTSGRAAREQYF,TGCGCCAGCAGCTTGACTAGCGGGAGGGCCGCTCGCGAGCAGTACTTC
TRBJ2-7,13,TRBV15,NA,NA,CATSRQGFGEQYF,TGTGCCACCAGCAGACAGGGGTTCGGGGAGCAGTACTTC
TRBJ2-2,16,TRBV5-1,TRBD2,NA,CASSLLAGGGAGELFF,TGCGCCAGCAGCTTACTAGCGGGAGGCGGTGCCGGGGAGCTGTTTTTT
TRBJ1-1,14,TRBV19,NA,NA,CASSILIGNTEAFF,TGTGCCAGTAGTATACTGATCGGGAACACTGAAGCTTTCTTT
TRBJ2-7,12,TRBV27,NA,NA,CASSHNRVEQYF,TGTGCCAGCAGTCACAACAGGGTTGAGCAGTACTTC
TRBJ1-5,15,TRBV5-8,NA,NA,CASSLGQESNQPQHF,TGTGCCAGCAGCTTGGGACAGGAGAGCAATCAGCCCCAGCATTTT
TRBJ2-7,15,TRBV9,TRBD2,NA,CASSLGSGRSGEQYF,TGTGCCAGCAGCCTCGGGAGCGGGAGATCGGGTGAGCAGTACTTC
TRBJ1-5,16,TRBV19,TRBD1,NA,CASSIGQVLSNQPQHF,TGTGCCAGTAGTATCGGACAGGTTCTTAGCAATCAGCCCCAGCATTTT
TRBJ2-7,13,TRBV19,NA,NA,CASSSRPFGEQYF,TGTGCCAGCAGTTCTAGACCCTTCGGCGAGCAGTACTTC
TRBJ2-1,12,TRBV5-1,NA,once,CASSLAGTLQFF,TGCGCCAGCAGCTTGGCCGGGACTTTGCAGTTCTTC
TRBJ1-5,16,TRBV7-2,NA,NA,CASSLNSGASNQPQHF,TGTGCCAGCAGCTTGAATTCAGGGGCGAGCAATCAGCCCCAGCATTTT
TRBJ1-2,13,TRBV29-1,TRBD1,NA,CSVEDRTGVGYTF,TGCAGCGTTGAAGACAGGACAGGGGTTGGCTACACCTTC
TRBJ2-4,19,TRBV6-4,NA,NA,CASSDSNNGLARAKNSQYF,TGTGCCAGCAGTGACTCGAATAACGGGCTAGCGAGGGCCAAAAACAGTCAGTACTTC
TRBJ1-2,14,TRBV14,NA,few,CASSPSTANYGYTF,TGTGCCAGCAGCCCGTCGACAGCAAACTATGGCTACACCTTC
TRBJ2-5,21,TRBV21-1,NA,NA,CASSNKSHLGGPCKGKETQYF,TGTGCCAGCAGCAACAAGTCCCATCTAGGGGGACCGTGCAAGGGGAAAGAGACCCAGTACTTC
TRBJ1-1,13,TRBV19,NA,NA,CASSITTGGEAFF,TGTGCCAGTAGTATTACGACAGGCGGCGAAGCTTTCTTT
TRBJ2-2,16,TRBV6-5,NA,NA,CASSYVQGWDTGELFF,TGTGCCAGCAGTTACGTCCAGGGGTGGGACACCGGGGAGCTGTTTTTT
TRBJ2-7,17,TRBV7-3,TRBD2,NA,CASSRLVRLAGGYEQYF,TGTGCCAGCAGCCGTCTCGTGAGACTAGCGGGAGGGTACGAGCAGTACTTC
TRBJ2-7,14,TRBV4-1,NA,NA,CASSQSAETYEQYF,TGCGCCAGCAGCCAATCGGCGGAGACCTACGAGCAGTACTTC
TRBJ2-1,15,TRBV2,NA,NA,CASSPDAGLPNEQFF,TGTGCCAGCAGTCCTGACGCGGGACTTCCAAATGAGCAGTTCTTC
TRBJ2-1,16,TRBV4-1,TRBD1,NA,CASSPEGQVEYNEQFF,TGCGCCAGCAGCCCTGAGGGACAGGTAGAATACAATGAGCAGTTCTTC
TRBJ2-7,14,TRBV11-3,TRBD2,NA,CASRPSGGSYEQYF,TGTGCCAGCAGGCCCTCGGGCGGGAGCTACGAGCAGTACTTC
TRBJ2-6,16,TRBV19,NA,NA,CASSIAVLSGANGLTF,TGTGCCAGTAGTATAGCCGTTCTGTCTGGGGCCAACGGCCTGACTTTC
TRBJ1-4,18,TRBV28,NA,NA,CASSLQGTLLLAGEKLFF,TGTGCCAGCAGTTTACAGGGGACACTTTTGCTAGCGGGAGAAAAACTGTTTTTT
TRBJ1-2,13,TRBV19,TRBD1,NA,CASSDRGFYGYTF,TGTGCCAGTAGTGACAGGGGCTTCTATGGCTACACCTTC
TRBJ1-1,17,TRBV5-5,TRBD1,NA,CASSLRGQGAQGTEAFF,TGTGCCAGCAGCTTAAGGGGACAGGGGGCGCAGGGGACTGAAGCTTTCTTT
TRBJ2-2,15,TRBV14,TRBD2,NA,CASSPLAGSIGELFF,TGTGCCAGCAGCCCTCTAGCGGGCTCAATCGGGGAGCTGTTTTTT
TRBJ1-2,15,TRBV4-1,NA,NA,CASSHPTGANYGYTF,TGCGCCAGCAGCCATCCCACCGGAGCTAACTATGGCTACACCTTC
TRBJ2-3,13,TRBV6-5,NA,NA,CASSVLAADTQYF,TGTGCCAGCAGTGTACTAGCAGCAGATACGCAGTATTTT
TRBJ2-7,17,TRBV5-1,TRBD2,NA,CASSERTSGTPAYEQYF,TGCGCCAGCAGCGAACGGACTAGCGGGACCCCCGCCTACGAGCAGTACTTC